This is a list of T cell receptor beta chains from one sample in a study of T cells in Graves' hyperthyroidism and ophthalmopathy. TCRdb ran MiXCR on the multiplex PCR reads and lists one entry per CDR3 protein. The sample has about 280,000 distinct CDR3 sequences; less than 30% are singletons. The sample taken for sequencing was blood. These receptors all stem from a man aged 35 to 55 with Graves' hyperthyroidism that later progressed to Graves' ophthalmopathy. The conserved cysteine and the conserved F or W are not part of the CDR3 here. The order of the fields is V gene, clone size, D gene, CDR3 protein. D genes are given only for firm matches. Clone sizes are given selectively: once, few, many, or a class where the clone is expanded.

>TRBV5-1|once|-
ASSSASSFPHSPLH
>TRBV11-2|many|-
ASSPPMGGPNEQY
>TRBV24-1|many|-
ATSSSGDNSYEQY
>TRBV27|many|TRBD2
ASLRSGLAAPYEQY
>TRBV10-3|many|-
AISDGKQYQPQH
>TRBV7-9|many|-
ASSLTGSSGEQY
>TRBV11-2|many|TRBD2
ASSLDGSGISYNEQF
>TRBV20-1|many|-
SARDPRTQTGELF
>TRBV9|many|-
ASSPFFVGYT
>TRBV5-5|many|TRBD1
ASSLATYRGNTEAF
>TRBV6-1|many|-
ASSDQGYNSPLH
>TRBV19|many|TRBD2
ASSKPNLAGGTYEQY
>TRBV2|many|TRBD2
ASRAGGPPSSYEQY
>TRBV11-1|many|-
ASTDPGHSYEQY
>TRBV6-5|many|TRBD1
ASSYPRDRDGYT
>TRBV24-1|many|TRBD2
ATSAPAGQETQY
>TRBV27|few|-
ASSLHYSPIYEQY
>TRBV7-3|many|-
ASKPGLYEQY
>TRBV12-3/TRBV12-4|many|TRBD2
ASSSGRGETQY
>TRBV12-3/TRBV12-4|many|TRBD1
ASSLVRTGVGSTEAF
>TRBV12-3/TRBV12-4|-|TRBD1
ASSLVAGGLHGYT
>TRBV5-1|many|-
ASSLEQNTGNTIY
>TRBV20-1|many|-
SAEIAPQPQH
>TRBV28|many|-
ASSPPGASYEQY
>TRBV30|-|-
AWSTAGETQY
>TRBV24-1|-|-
TSSLAGELF
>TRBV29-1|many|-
SVEVRDGEQY
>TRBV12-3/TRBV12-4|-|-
ASSLERDSEQY
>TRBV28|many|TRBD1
ASRRDSRDQPQH
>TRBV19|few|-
ASSIGAASTDTQY
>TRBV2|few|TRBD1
ASTSDRAQETQY
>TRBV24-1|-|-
ATSEPDSGPWYQETQY
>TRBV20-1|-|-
SAKLASAEAF
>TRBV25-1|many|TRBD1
ASSGQGENIQY
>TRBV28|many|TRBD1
ASSLTAGQGRYNEQF
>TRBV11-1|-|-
ASSLTGLEGYSNQPQH
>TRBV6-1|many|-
ASSEAPLTYEQY
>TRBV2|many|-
ASRSSLRYEQY
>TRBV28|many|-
ASLGVPSNQPQH
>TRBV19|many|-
ASSMSGSQETQY
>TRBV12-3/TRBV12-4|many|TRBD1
ASSPGTGALYSNQPQH
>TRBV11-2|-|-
ASSLLTENYEQY
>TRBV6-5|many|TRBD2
ASTTGGLAGVEQY